This TCR beta chain stems from a study of early T cells in non-severe SARS-CoV-2 infection. Study information: Chains were unpaired, as sequencing was done on bulk RNA from unsorted whole blood.

Researchers attached unique molecular identifiers to individual cDNA molecules. TCRdb re-derived calls from the 5' RACE reads in MiXCR, one entry per CDR3 protein. Of 75,000 to 100,000 distinct CDR3 sequences listed, about 15% are singletons. This CDR3 is 13 amino acids long. CDR1 is SGHVS and CDR2 is FQNEAQ in the germline V gene. Trimming shortened V by 1 base and J by 6 bases, and 6 bases separated the two germline ends. This clonotype was recorded a few times. The sequence came from an adult who was a healthcare worker with PCR-confirmed SARS-CoV-2 infection or an uninfected control (not recorded which). Sequenced input: whole blood. The chain has TRBV7-8 and TRBJ2-2; D call uncertain. CDR3 region: CASSLGVAGELFF. CDR3 nucleotides: TGTGCCAGCAGCTTAGGTGTCGCCGGGGAGCTGTTTTTT. The variable domain in full, completed from reference TRBV7-8 and TRBJ2-2, reads GAGVSQSPRYKVAKRGQDVALRCDPISGHVSLFWYQQALGQGPEFLTYFQNEAQLDKSGLPSDRFFAERPEGSVSTLKIQRTQQEDSAVYLCASSLGVAGELFFGEGSRLTVL.